Listed below are T cell receptor beta chains from one sample, sequenced in a study of glioma-infiltrating T cells after dendritic cell vaccination. The table came from immunoSEQ multiplex PCR; TCRdb's copy has only in-frame clones and leaves some out. The sample carries around 87,000 clones, around four fifths recorded once. The source was blood, collected after dendritic cell vaccination. The receptors were sampled from a human donor with glioblastoma. The CDR3 runs from the conserved cysteine through the conserved F or W. D genes are given only for firm matches. Clone size is not always given. Where it is, it says once, few, many or a class for expanded clones.

j_call d_call v_call clone_size cdr3_nt cdr3_aa
TRBJ1-1 - TRBV18 - TGTGCCAGCTCACCGGGACTGTGGGGGGGGATCGCTGAAGCTTTCTTT CASSPGLWGGIAEAFF
TRBJ2-3 TRBD1 TRBV6-1 - TGTGCCAGCAGTGAAGCGGGACAGAGCACAGATACGCAGTATTTT CASSEAGQSTDTQYF
TRBJ1-1 TRBD1 TRBV4-2 - TGTGCCAGCAGCCAAGATAGAGGGACAGATGAAGCTTTCTTT CASSQDRGTDEAFF
TRBJ2-7 - TRBV7-2 - TGTGCCAGCAGCCCCCGCCCCCGGGAAGAGCAGTACTTC CASSPRPREEQYF
TRBJ2-5 - TRBV15 - TGTGCCACCAGCAGGACTTGGGCGGAGGCCCAGTACTTC CATSRTWAEAQYF
TRBJ1-5 TRBD1 TRBV2 - TGTGCCAGCAGTAACCCTCTGGGACAGATCAATCAGCCCCAGCATTTT CASSNPLGQINQPQHF
TRBJ1-4 - TRBV4-1 - TGCGCCAGCAGCCCACATGTTGCAACTAATGAAAAACTGTTTTTT CASSPHVATNEKLFF
TRBJ1-1 - TRBV30 - TGTGCCTGGAGTTCAGGGTGGAACACTGAAGCTTTCTTT CAWSSGWNTEAFF
TRBJ1-2 TRBD1 TRBV29-1 - TGCAGCGCCCTGAGGGGGCATGGCTACACCTTC CSALRGHGYTF
TRBJ1-5 - TRBV11-2 - TGTGCCAGCAGCTTCGGGAACAATCAGCCCCAGCATTTT CASSFGNNQPQHF
TRBJ1-3 TRBD1 TRBV7-9 few TGTGCCAGCAGCCCAGGACAGGAGGACACCATATATTTT CASSPGQEDTIYF
TRBJ2-3 TRBD2 TRBV10-3 - TGTGCCATCAGGCCGGGACTAGCGGGGGTCGGAGATACGCAGTATTTT CAIRPGLAGVGDTQYF
TRBJ2-5 TRBD2 TRBV7-3 - TGTGCCAGCAGCTTAACAGGGCCTAGCGGAATACAAGAGACCCAGTACTTC CASSLTGPSGIQETQYF
TRBJ2-1 - TRBV6-1 many TGTGCCAGCAGGTACCAGGGTACTGAGCAGTTCTTC CASRYQGTEQFF
TRBJ1-6 TRBD1 TRBV5-1 once TGCGCCAGCAGTTCCACAGGGGGCGAATCACCCCTCCACTTT CASSSTGGESPLHF
TRBJ1-5 TRBD1 TRBV10-3 - TGTGCCATCAGTGATGGCCTTAAAGGGGGCGGTCAGCCCCAGCATTTT CAISDGLKGGGQPQHF
TRBJ1-1 - TRBV6-5 - TGTGCCAGCAGTTACCTTACGGGAAACACTGAAGCTTTCTTT CASSYLTGNTEAFF
TRBJ2-4 - TRBV7-2 - TGTGCCAGCAGCTTAGGACTACGCCACATAAACATTCAGTACTTC CASSLGLRHINIQYF
TRBJ1-6 TRBD1 TRBV2 many TGTGCCAGCAGGGGGGACAGGGGGAGGCCTAATTCACCCCTCCACTTT CASRGDRGRPNSPLHF
TRBJ2-7 TRBD1 TRBV6-1 - TGTGCCAGCAGATCCTCCGGGGACAGCCTGGGCGAGCAGTACTTC CASRSSGDSLGEQYF
TRBJ2-5 - TRBV6-5 - TGTGCCAGCAGTTACTCAATCCGTCAAGAGACCCAGTACTTC CASSYSIRQETQYF
TRBJ1-3 - TRBV15 - TGTGCCACCAGCAGAGACGTCGGAGCTGGAAACACCATATATTTT CATSRDVGAGNTIYF
TRBJ1-6 TRBD1 TRBV5-4 once TGTGCCAGCAGCGGGGGGACAGACTATAATTCACCCCTCCACTTT CASSGGTDYNSPLHF
TRBJ2-1 - TRBV5-1 - TGCGCCAGCAGTTACAGGACGAGCTCCTACAATGAGCAGTTCTTC CASSYRTSSYNEQFF
TRBJ1-1 - TRBV10-3 - TGTGCCATCAGTGGTCAGGTCGGCACTGAAGCTTTCTTT CAISGQVGTEAFF
TRBJ2-1 TRBD2 TRBV9 - TGTGCCAGCAGCGTGGGGTCCGCGGGGGGGGTTTTGAACAATGAGCAGTTCTTC CASSVGSAGGVLNNEQFF
TRBJ2-3 TRBD1 TRBV5-6 - TGTGCCAGCAGCTTGTGGGACAGGCCTAGCACAGATACGCAGTATTTT CASSLWDRPSTDTQYF
TRBJ1-2 - TRBV5-1 - TGCGCCAGCAGCCTAGCCGGGGGGGAGAACTATGGCTACACCTTC CASSLAGGENYGYTF
TRBJ2-6 TRBD2 TRBV6-1 - TGTGCCAGCAGTTGGGGAGGGGCTGGGGCCAACGTCCTGACTTTC CASSWGGAGANVLTF
TRBJ1-4 - TRBV4-1 - TGCGCCAGCAGCCAAACAATCGGGAGAATTAATGAAAAACTGTTTTTT CASSQTIGRINEKLFF
TRBJ2-7 - TRBV2 - TGTGCCAGCACCCAGCGGAGGGTGGGGAGTTACGAGCAGTACTTC CASTQRRVGSYEQYF
TRBJ1-1 - TRBV6-5 - TGTGCCAGCAGTTACTCGGGGCAGGGGAACACTGAAGCTTTCTTT CASSYSGQGNTEAFF
TRBJ2-2 TRBD1 TRBV7-3 - TGTGCCAGCAGCTGGGACAGGGAGGCCGGGGAGCTGTTTTTT CASSWDREAGELFF
TRBJ2-7 - TRBV9 - TGTGCCAGCAGCCGGTCGGACTCTTACTCCTACGAGCAGTACTTC CASSRSDSYSYEQYF
TRBJ2-1 - TRBV5-1 - TGCGCCAGCAGCCTACCAGACAATAACAATGAGCAGTTCTTC CASSLPDNNNEQFF